These 30 T cell receptor beta chains were all obtained from the same sample, sequenced in a study of blood T cell repertoires in COVID-19. The assay was immunoSEQ multiplex PCR, and TCRdb's table has in-frame clones only and misses some. This sample has 250,000 to 350,000 clones; more than 75% occur once, and the top ten carry approximately 2%. Sample: peripheral blood. These receptors all come from a woman aged 25 to 39 who had recovered from COVID-19.

The chain has TRBV5-4 and TRBJ1-2; 7 nucleotides match TRBD1. The germline gives CDR1 SGHNT, CDR2 YYREEE (reference sequence). The CDR3 loop spans 13 amino acids. The J segment lost 7 bases and the V segment lost 4 bases, leaving 7 bases of the junction unmatched. The CDR3 nucleotides read TGTGCCAGCAGCCCGGGGACAGCTTTTGGCTACACCTTC. It yields the protein CASSPGTAFGYTF.

The V call is TRBV7-6, the J call TRBJ2-7, with TRBD1 identical over 7 bases. V was pared by 5 bases and J by 4 bases, with 5 bases of the junction left unmatched. This CDR3 comprises 13 residues. CDR1 is SGHVS, CDR2 FNYEAQ, per germline. CDR3 loop: CASSGDREYEQYF. The CDR3 DNA is TGTGCCAGCAGCGGGGACAGAGAGTACGAGCAGTACTTC. Complete variable domain (other parts from reference TRBV7-6 and TRBJ2-7): GAGVSQSPRYKVTKRGQDVALRCDPISGHVSLYWYRQALGQGPEFLTYFNYEAQQDKSGLPNDRFSAERPEGSISTLTIQRTEQRDSAMYRCASSGDREYEQYFGPGTRLTVT.

Many counts were recorded for this clone. At one end, the junction sequence differs from germline, possibly due to a read error. The chain is built from TRBV19 and TRBJ2-1, with 8 positions matching TRBD2. The CDR3 spans 16 residues. The germline V gene has CDR1 LNHDA and CDR2 SQIVND (reference sequence). The CDR3 is CASRIDLTSGYNEQFF. The CDR3 nucleotides read TGTGCCAGTAGAATAGATCTTACTAGCGGATACAATGAGCAGTTCTTC.

The CDR3 sequence: CSVGDRVYEQYF. In nucleotides, the CDR3 is TGCAGCGTTGGGGACAGGGTCTACGAGCAGTACTTC. J is TRBJ2-7 and V is TRBV29-1; 9 bases are a match to TRBD1. CDR3 length: 12 residues. The ends lost 4 bases at V and 3 bases at J; junction bases unmatched: 1. Germline assignment: CDR1 SQVTM and CDR2 ANQGSEA.

V and J are TRBV28 and TRBJ1-1, with 7 bases that match TRBD1. Trimming cost V 6 bases and J 3 bases; bases outside gene matches: 10. CDR1 MDHEN and CDR2 SYDVKM come from the germline V gene. The CDR3 totals 15 residues. The CDR3 loop is CASSLETGRYTEAFF. For the CDR3, the DNA is TGTGCCAGCAGCCTAGAGACAGGGCGGTACACTGAAGCTTTCTTT.

V usage is TRBV3-1 (or the pseudogene TRBV3-2) and J usage is TRBJ2-7, with 10 nucleotides matching TRBD2. The V segment lost 1 base and the J segment 5 bases; nucleotides outside the gene matches: 5. CDR1 is LGHDT and CDR2 is YNNKEL in the germline V gene (reference sequence). The CDR3 runs to 15 residues. This CDR3 is CASSQVVLAGDEQYF. DNA for the CDR3: TGTGCCAGCAGCCAAGTCGTGCTAGCGGGAGACGAGCAGTACTTC.

V gene TRBV28 combines with J gene TRBJ1-1; D is undetermined. Trimming removed 2 bases at V and 10 bases at J, with 11 bases between. The CDR3 sequence is 12 residues long. Germline values: CDR1 MDHEN, CDR2 SYDVKM. CDR3 coding DNA: TGTGCCAGCAGTTTAATGGCCCCCAGAGCTTTCTTT. Protein product: CASSLMAPRAFF.

This clone was observed once. The rearrangement uses TRBV6-2 or TRBV6-3 and TRBJ2-6; 8 nucleotides match TRBD1. Trimming cost V 6 bases and J 4 bases; bases outside gene matches: 8. Germline V gene data show CDR1 as MNHEY and CDR2 as SVGEGT. The CDR3 has 16 residues. The CDR3 region has the DNA TGTGCCAGCAGACCTCAGGGGGCCTCAGGGGCCAACGTCCTGACTTTC. Its translation: CASRPQGASGANVLTF.

CDR3 nucleotides: TGTGCCAGCAGCTCGTGGACTGTGGGTCAGCCCCAGCATTTT. It is translated as CASSSWTVGQPQHF. J is TRBJ1-5 and V is TRBV5-6; D ambiguous. Trimming took off 3 bases at V and 6 bases at J, with 13 bases between the two ends. Germline assignment: CDR1 SGHDT and CDR2 YYEEEE. CDR3 length: 14 amino acids.

The chain carries TRBV2 and TRBJ2-7, with 9 positions matching TRBD1. The CDR3 is 14 residues long. In germline, CDR1 is SNHLY, CDR2 FYNNEI. Trimming at V came to 9 bases and at J to 0 bases, leaving 6 bases not matched to a gene. The CDR3 reads CASKGTGSSYEQYF. CDR3 nucleotide sequence: TGTGCCAGTAAAGGGACAGGGAGCTCCTACGAGCAGTACTTC.

The chain combines TRBV19 with TRBJ1-6, with 10 bases matching TRBD1. The trim removed 3 bases at V and 10 bases at J, leaving 6 bases unmatched. The CDR3 has 15 residues. Germline CDR1 LNHDA, CDR2 SQIVND (reference sequence). The CDR3 here is CASSIGTGEGSPLHF. DNA for the CDR3: TGTGCCAGTAGTATCGGGACAGGGGAAGGCTCACCCCTCCACTTT.

This clone has a handful of counts. The chain carries TRBV4-1 and TRBJ1-5; 9 bases line up with TRBD1. CDR1 is MGHRA, CDR2 YSYEKL, per germline. The CDR3 totals 15 residues. With 3 bases clipped from V and 5 bases from J, the junction kept 5 bases outside the gene matches. As DNA, the CDR3 is TGCGCCAGCAGCCAGGCCGGGACAGGGTATCAGCCCCAGCATTTT. Translation gives CASSQAGTGYQPQHF.

The gene calls are TRBV12-3 or TRBV12-4 and TRBJ2-5; no definite D call. The CDR3 contains 12 residues. Deletions cut 5 bases from V and 2 bases from J, with 6 bases between. As DNA, the CDR3 is TGTGCCAGCAGTATCCATCAAGAGACCCAGTACTTC. This gives the protein CASSIHQETQYF.

This chain joins TRBV7-9 and TRBJ1-2; D is undetermined. V dropped 2 bases and J dropped 7 bases, with 14 bases sitting between them. Germline lookup yields CDR1 SEHNR and CDR2 FQNEAQ (reference sequence). The CDR3 totals 14 residues. CDR3 sequence (DNA): TGTGCCAGCAGCTTACAACAGTCAACTGGTGGCTACACCTTC. This sequence encodes CASSLQQSTGGYTF.

This clone was seen just once. The rearrangement uses TRBV7-2 and TRBJ2-5, with TRBD2 matching over 7 bases. Germline values: CDR1 SGHTA, CDR2 FQGNSA. Unmatched junction bases numbered 9, after V lost 2 bases and J lost 6 bases. The CDR3 has 15 amino acids. CDR3: CASSLRSGNGQTQYF. The CDR3 coding sequence is TGTGCCAGCAGCTTACGAAGCGGGAACGGACAGACCCAGTACTTC.

The chain is built from TRBV2 and TRBJ1-2; D remains unclear. This CDR3 is built from 13 residues. V was shortened by 6 bases and J by 4 bases, with 12 bases between the two germline ends. Germline V gene sequence: CDR1 SNHLY, CDR2 FYNNEI. The CDR3 is CASREGSGYGYTF. In DNA, the CDR3 is TGTGCCAGCAGGGAGGGTAGTGGCTATGGCTACACCTTC.

The chain employs TRBV29-1 and TRBJ1-1; TRBD1 matches 10 bases. CDR1 SQVTM and CDR2 ANQGSEA come from the germline V gene. V was clipped by 6 bases and J by 8 bases; unmatched bases: 6. The CDR3 is made up of 12 amino acids. The CDR3 loop reads CSVGGQGREAFF. The CDR3 bases are TGCAGCGTCGGGGGACAGGGGCGGGAAGCTTTCTTT.

The rearrangement links TRBV7-9 to TRBJ2-1; D perhaps matches TRBD2 (6 bases). Trimming took 5 bases from V and 7 from J, leaving 15 bases between them. Germline V gene sequence: CDR1 SEHNR, CDR2 FQNEAQ (reference sequence). This CDR3 comprises 14 residues. The CDR3 here is CASSADSGDNEQFF. The CDR3 DNA reads as TGTGCCAGCAGCGCGGATTCGGGAGATAATGAGCAGTTCTTC.

As concerns this clone: Different DNA sequences within this sample yield the same CDR3. The gene calls are TRBV4-1 and TRBJ2-1; 7 bases match TRBD2. J lost 6 bases, V lost 3 bases, and 2 bases had no gene match. The CDR3 spans 13 residues. Looked up from germline, CDR1 is MGHRA and CDR2 is YSYEKL. CDR3 nucleotides: TGCGCCAGCAGCCAGGGGGGGGGCAATGAGCAGTTCTTC. Amino acids: CASSQGGGNEQFF.

This rearrangement joins TRBV3-1 (or the pseudogene TRBV3-2) to TRBJ2-1; D not certain. CDR1 is LGHDT, CDR2 YNNKEL, per germline (reference sequence). V lost 0 bases and J 3 bases, leaving 9 bases between the germline ends. The length of the CDR3 is 15 residues. The CDR3 loop reads CASSQDPAGYNEQFF. CDR3 nucleotides: TGTGCCAGCAGCCAAGATCCGGCAGGCTACAATGAGCAGTTCTTC.

This chain links TRBV5-1 with TRBJ2-7; 7 bases map to TRBD2. After removal of 3 bases from V and 4 bases from J, the junction contained 7 bases not matched to a gene. The CDR3 loop spans 14 amino acids. Per germline, CDR1 SGHRS and CDR2 YFSETQ. CDR3 sequence: CASSSGTIVYEQYF. In nucleotides, the CDR3 is TGCGCCAGCAGCTCCGGGACTATCGTGTACGAGCAGTACTTC.

The chain carries TRBV9 and TRBJ2-1; D uncertain. V lost 0 bases and J 2 bases, leaving 9 bases between the germline ends. The CDR3 sequence is 15 residues long. CDR1 and CDR2 from the germline V gene are SGDLS and YYNGEE. The CDR3 sequence: CASSVEWAAYNEQFF. CDR3 nucleotide sequence: TGTGCCAGCAGCGTAGAGTGGGCCGCCTACAATGAGCAGTTCTTC.

The chain has TRBV5-1 and TRBJ1-3, with 10 bases matching TRBD1. With 7 bases clipped from V and 3 bases from J, the junction kept 4 bases outside the gene matches. The CDR3 covers 14 residues. The V gene's germline CDR1 is SGHRS and CDR2 YFSETQ. The CDR3 loop is CASGDRGRGNTIYF. Here the CDR3 DNA reads TGCGCCAGCGGGGACAGGGGTCGTGGAAACACCATATATTTT. The full variable domain, with the rest looked up from reference TRBV5-1 and TRBJ1-3, is KAGVTQTPRYLIKTRGQQVTLSCSPISGHRSVSWYQQTPGQGLQFLFEYFSETQRNKGNFPGRFSGRQFSNSRSEMNVSTLELGDSALYLCASGDRGRGNTIYFGEGSWLTVV.

The V and J genes are TRBV7-9 and TRBJ2-7; unclear D gene. CDR1 SEHNR and CDR2 FQNEAQ come from the germline V gene (reference sequence). V was shortened by 2 bases and J by 6 bases, with 11 bases between the two germline ends. There are 13 residues in the CDR3. The CDR3 is CASSLSGFGEQYF. CDR3 in DNA: TGTGCCAGCAGCTTATCAGGATTCGGCGAGCAGTACTTC.

The chain uses TRBV28 and TRBJ2-5; 8 bases line up with TRBD2. Germline CDR1 reads MDHEN; CDR2 reads SYDVKM. V was clipped by 6 bases and J by 5 bases; unmatched bases: 8. The CDR3 spans 14 residues. CDR3 amino acids: CASRPGLARETQYF. CDR3 nucleotides: TGTGCCAGCAGACCTGGACTAGCACGGGAGACCCAGTACTTC.

This sequence joins TRBV19 and TRBJ2-5, with D uncertain. The CDR3 spans 13 residues. Trimming removed 5 bases at V and 5 bases at J, with 12 bases between. The germline gives CDR1 LNHDA, CDR2 SQIVND (reference sequence). The CDR3 coding sequence is TGTGCCAGTAGTGCCGTCCACCGGGAGACCCAGTACTTC. This codes for CASSAVHRETQYF. Filled out from reference TRBV19 and TRBJ2-5, the complete variable domain reads DGGITQSPKYLFRKEGQNVTLSCEQNLNHDAMYWYRQDPGQGLRLIYYSQIVNDFQKGDIAEGYSVSREKKESFPLTVTSAQKNPTAFYLCASSAVHRETQYFGPGTRLLVL.

J is TRBJ1-1 and V is TRBV7-9, with 7 bases fitting TRBD1. The CDR3 length is 13 residues. CDR1 SEHNR and CDR2 FQNEAQ come from the germline V gene (reference sequence). J gave up 8 bases and V 5 bases, and 8 bases lay outside the gene matches. The CDR3 reads CASSTGDAPEAFF. Here the CDR3 DNA reads TGTGCCAGCAGCACAGGGGACGCTCCCGAAGCTTTCTTT.

This clone was seen just once. The J gene is TRBJ2-7, the V gene TRBV18, with a weak D call TRBD1 (6 bases). Germline V gene lookup returns CDR1 KGHSH and CDR2 LQKENI. The CDR3 runs 14 residues. V lost 5 bases and J 3 bases, leaving 14 bases between the germline ends. Here the CDR3 reads CASSRDKTYYEQYF. DNA of the CDR3: TGTGCCAGCTCAAGGGACAAGACCTACTACGAGCAGTACTTC.

V and J are TRBV7-2 and TRBJ2-1; 7 bases match TRBD2. The V gene end was trimmed by 1 base and the J gene end by 2 bases; junction bases not matched to a gene: 5. There are 16 residues in the CDR3. Germline V gene sequence: CDR1 SGHTA, CDR2 FQGNSA. As DNA, the CDR3 is TGTGCCAGCAGCTTAGGGGGCGGGAGCCCCTACAATGAGCAGTTCTTC. Protein: CASSLGGGSPYNEQFF.

The chain recombines TRBV28 with TRBJ1-1; D ambiguous. Trimming stripped 8 bases from V and 1 base from J, with 11 bases between. Germline V gives CDR1 MDHEN, CDR2 SYDVKM. The CDR3 is made up of 13 amino acids. CDR3 in DNA: TGTGCCAGCTTTCTCTACCCGAACACTGAAGCTTTCTTT. Translating it yields CASFLYPNTEAFF.